Listed below are T cell receptor beta chains from one sample, sequenced in a study of brain T cells in children with intractable seizures. Using immunoSEQ multiplex PCR, the repertoire was profiled, and TCRdb retains in-frame clones only, with some absent. In the table there are 65,000 to 85,000 clones, roughly 91% of which are singletons. The source was peripheral blood, collected at surgery. These receptors were collected from a boy under three years old with tuberous sclerosis and intractable seizures. The CDR3 runs from the conserved cysteine through the conserved F or W. The D gene is left open where the match is weak. Clone size is shown for a subset of rows, as once, few, many or a class of expanded clone.

clone_size	v_call	d_call	j_call	cdr3_nt	cdr3_aa
.	TRBV19	.	TRBJ2-5	TGTGCCACCTTGGACGGCCAAGAGACCCAGTACTTC	CATLDGQETQYF
.	TRBV5-8	.	TRBJ1-1	TGTGCCAGCAGGGGGGATGAAGCTTTCTTT	CASRGDEAFF
.	TRBV11-2	.	TRBJ2-7	TGTGCCAGCAGCCCCGCCTACGAGCAGTACTTC	CASSPAYEQYF
.	TRBV7-2	TRBD2	TRBJ2-1	TGTGCCAGCAGCCCCGGGAGGGCGGTACTTTACAATGAGCAGTTCTTC	CASSPGRAVLYNEQFF
.	TRBV19	.	TRBJ1-1	TGTGCCAGTAGCTGGACGGCGGACTTCACCAGAGACACTGAAGCTTTCTTT	CASSWTADFTRDTEAFF
once	TRBV10-3	TRBD1	TRBJ2-4	TGTGCCATCAGCGACTCCGGGACAGGGAACATTCAGTACTTC	CAISDSGTGNIQYF
.	TRBV2	.	TRBJ2-3	TGTGCCAGCAATTTGAGAGATACGCAGTATTTT	CASNLRDTQYF
.	TRBV25-1	.	TRBJ2-1	TGTGCCAGCAGTGGTCTAGCGTCCTACAATGAGCAGTTCTTC	CASSGLASYNEQFF
once	TRBV19	TRBD1	TRBJ1-1	TGTGCCAGTGGGACAGGTTACACTGAAGCTTTCTTT	CASGTGYTEAFF
.	TRBV30	TRBD2	TRBJ2-3	TGTGCCTGGAGTGTAGCCCTAGCGGGGACAGATACGCAGTATTTT	CAWSVALAGTDTQYF
.	TRBV19	TRBD2	TRBJ2-7	TGTGCCAGTAGTATATCTAGCGGGAGTATCGAGCAGTACTTC	CASSISSGSIEQYF
.	TRBV2	.	TRBJ1-3	TGTGCCAGCAGTGAAGGACGGACAGCGGGTACCACCATATATTTT	CASSEGRTAGTTIYF
.	TRBV19	.	TRBJ2-6	TGTGCCAGTAGTTTTCGGACAGACAGGCGCTCTGGGGCCAACGTCCTGACTTTC	CASSFRTDRRSGANVLTF
.	TRBV6-6	TRBD1	TRBJ1-6	TGTGCCAGCCGGGGACCGGGACAGGGAAATTCACCCCTCCACTTT	CASRGPGQGNSPLHF
.	TRBV18	TRBD1	TRBJ1-4	TGTGCCAGCTCACACGGGGAACAGGGGTTTGAAAAACTGTTTTTT	CASSHGEQGFEKLFF
few	TRBV7-9	.	TRBJ2-7	TGTGCCAGCAGCTTAGGCACGGGGGTACTCTACGAGCAGTACTTC	CASSLGTGVLYEQYF
.	TRBV7-8	.	TRBJ1-2	TGTGCCAGCAGCTTAGAGTCCAGGGGATATGGCTACACCTTC	CASSLESRGYGYTF
.	TRBV28	.	TRBJ2-7	TGTGCCAGCCGGGCGGGGAGCTACGAGCAGTACTTC	CASRAGSYEQYF
.	TRBV4-1	.	TRBJ1-2	TGCGCCAGCAGCCAAGGGTTACGGGGAGGAGGCTACACCTTC	CASSQGLRGGGYTF
.	TRBV2	.	TRBJ2-4	TGTGCCAGCAGTGTAGCCGGACGGTTAGCCAAAAACATTCAGTACTTC	CASSVAGRLAKNIQYF
.	TRBV11-1	TRBD2	TRBJ2-5	TGTGCCAGCAGCCCCCTAGCGGGGGAAGAGACCCAGTACTTC	CASSPLAGEETQYF
.	TRBV7-2	TRBD2	TRBJ2-7	TGTGCCAGCAGCCACCCCACAGGTCTTTCGGGACTACTCTACGAGCAGTACTTC	CASSHPTGLSGLLYEQYF
.	TRBV5-1	TRBD1	TRBJ1-3	TGCGCCAGCAGCCTGGACAGGGAGGAGGGCACCATATATTTT	CASSLDREEGTIYF
.	TRBV10-3	TRBD2	TRBJ2-1	TGTGCCATCAGTGAGTCTTACGGCGGGGGGGCCGGAAATGAGCAGTTCTTC	CAISESYGGGAGNEQFF
.	TRBV4-1	TRBD1	TRBJ1-1	TGCGCCAGCAGTCGGACAGGGGTGGCGAATACTGAAGCTTTCTTT	CASSRTGVANTEAFF
.	TRBV5-1	TRBD1	TRBJ2-5	TGCGCCAGCAGCTTGACAGGGGGGTTCCAAGAGACCCAGTACTTC	CASSLTGGFQETQYF
.	TRBV3-1/TRBV3-2	TRBD2	TRBJ2-7	TGTGCCAGCAGCCAAGAGTCAGGACTAGCGGGAGGTAAGGAGCAGTACTTC	CASSQESGLAGGKEQYF
.	TRBV27	.	TRBJ2-7	TGTGCCAGCAGTTTGCTAGCGTCCGCCTACGAGCAGTACTTC	CASSLLASAYEQYF
.	TRBV28	.	TRBJ2-4	TGTGCCAGCAGTTCCCCGATTTTGGCCAAAAACATTCAGTACTTC	CASSSPILAKNIQYF
.	TRBV24-1	.	TRBJ2-2	TGTGCCACCAGTGCGGGGCTGGGGACCGGGGAGCTGTTTTTT	CATSAGLGTGELFF
few	TRBV7-2	TRBD1	TRBJ1-1	TGTGCCAGCACCCTCGGACAGGGAGGGACTGAAGCTTTCTTT	CASTLGQGGTEAFF
.	TRBV6-1	.	TRBJ1-4	TGTGCCAGCAGTGAAGTTGGGGGGATCTCCGAAAAACTGTTTTTT	CASSEVGGISEKLFF
.	TRBV7-9	.	TRBJ1-2	TGTGCCAGCAGCTTAGGAGGGATTAGTGGCTACACCTTC	CASSLGGISGYTF
.	TRBV29-1	TRBD1	TRBJ2-7	TGCAGCGTTGAGGCGGGACAGGGGAACTACGAGCAGTACTTC	CSVEAGQGNYEQYF
once	TRBV25-1	.	TRBJ2-3	TGTGCCAGCAGTGAAGACTCCGACGGGGATACGCAGTATTTT	CASSEDSDGDTQYF
.	TRBV19	.	TRBJ2-4	TGTGCCAGTAGTCCTCGTGGTAGCCGGTTAGCCAAAAACATTCAGTACTTC	CASSPRGSRLAKNIQYF
.	TRBV13	.	TRBJ2-1	TGTGCCAGCAGCTTAGGCCCCTCCCGCGGGGCTTACAATGAGCAGTTCTTC	CASSLGPSRGAYNEQFF
.	TRBV10-1	TRBD1	TRBJ2-7	TGCGCCAGCAGGGACAGGGGTAGCCCTCGGTCCTACGAGCAGTACTTC	CASRDRGSPRSYEQYF
.	TRBV18	.	TRBJ1-6	TGTGCCACCCGGGACACCGGATCACCCCTCCACTTT	CATRDTGSPLHF
.	TRBV28	.	TRBJ1-2	TGTGCCAGCAGTTTAGCAGGGGTTGGCTACACCTTC	CASSLAGVGYTF
once	TRBV2	.	TRBJ2-3	TGTGCCAGCAATACGGGACTTCTTCGGCGGCAGTATTTT	CASNTGLLRRQYF
.	TRBV9	TRBD1	TRBJ2-7	TGTGCCAGCAGCGTAGGAGTGACAGGGCTGGACGAGCAGTACTTC	CASSVGVTGLDEQYF
.	TRBV10-1	.	TRBJ1-5	TGCGCCAGCAGTACCCCCTCCAATCAGCCCCAGCATTTT	CASSTPSNQPQHF
.	TRBV5-1	.	TRBJ1-4	TGCGCCAGCAGCTTGGCCGGGGGACCTAATGAAAAACTGTTTTTT	CASSLAGGPNEKLFF
.	TRBV19	TRBD2	TRBJ2-5	TGTGCCAGTAGGAGATATGGGGTAGCGGGGTTAGAGACCCAGTACTTC	CASRRYGVAGLETQYF
.	TRBV7-2	TRBD2	TRBJ2-4	TGTGCCAGCAGCTTAGGAGTAGCGGGAGTGTACATTCAGTACTTC	CASSLGVAGVYIQYF
few	TRBV19	TRBD1	TRBJ1-1	TGTGCCAGTAGTATAGGAACGGGACAGGGTTTATTAGTAGCTTTCTTT	CASSIGTGQGLLVAFF
.	TRBV10-1	TRBD2	TRBJ2-2	TGCGCCAGCTCGGGACTAGCGAACACCGGGGAGCTGTTTTTT	CASSGLANTGELFF
.	TRBV27	.	TRBJ1-1	TGTGCCAGCTGGTGGGGGCTTCACACTGAAGCTTTCTTT	CASWWGLHTEAFF
.	TRBV4-2	TRBD1	TRBJ1-5	TGTGCCAGCAGCCAAGTCACAGGGGGCTCCGGCAATCAGCCCCAGCATTTT	CASSQVTGGSGNQPQHF
.	TRBV30	.	TRBJ1-6	TGTGCCTGGACACAACCTAGGACAGCTCATAATTCACCCCTCCACTTT	CAWTQPRTAHNSPLHF
once	TRBV5-1	.	TRBJ1-2	TGCGCCAGCAGCTCGCCCGAGACAGGTCTCTATGGCTACACCTTC	CASSSPETGLYGYTF
.	TRBV29-1	TRBD2	TRBJ2-1	TGCAGCGTTGAGGATAGCGGGGGCTACAATGAGCAGTTCTTC	CSVEDSGGYNEQFF
.	TRBV24-1	TRBD1	TRBJ1-5	TGTGCCACCAGTGATTCCGACAGGGGGCCTTTTAATCAGCCCCAGCATTTT	CATSDSDRGPFNQPQHF
.	TRBV27	.	TRBJ1-4	TGTGCCAGCAGTCCGGCGTGGGACCATGAAAAACTGTTTTTT	CASSPAWDHEKLFF
.	TRBV5-1	TRBD1	TRBJ1-1	TGCGCCAGCAGCTCCAGGGGGGACACTGAAGCTTTCTTT	CASSSRGDTEAFF
.	TRBV3-1/TRBV3-2	TRBD2	TRBJ2-7	TGTGCCAGCGGCCGGGAGGGGCGACCCTTCTACGAGCAGTACTTC	CASGREGRPFYEQYF
.	TRBV6-5	TRBD2	TRBJ2-7	TGTGCCAGCAGCCCCGGGACTAGCGGCTCCTACGAGCAGTACTTC	CASSPGTSGSYEQYF
.	TRBV6-5	TRBD1	TRBJ1-6	TGTGCCAGCAGTCGACAGGGAGATAATTCACCCCTCCACTTT	CASSRQGDNSPLHF
.	TRBV6-6	TRBD2	TRBJ2-7	TGTGCCACCCGACCAGGGACTACCTACGAGCAGTACTTC	CATRPGTTYEQYF